These 21 T cell receptor beta chains share one sample of origin, sequenced in a study of T cells in Graves' hyperthyroidism and ophthalmopathy. The source material, RNA transcripts, was used to amplify TCR beta CDR3 regions. First-round RT-PCR with HTBI primers amplified the TCR CDR3 region. TCRdb re-derived calls from the multiplex PCR reads in MiXCR, one entry per CDR3 protein. Of about 640,000 distinct CDR3 sequences in the sample, 20% to 25% are singletons; the top ten hold about 35%. Sequencing used blood. These receptors were taken from a man aged 25-45 years with Graves' ophthalmopathy.

This clonotype was detected many times. The chain couples TRBV6-6 to TRBJ1-5, with TRBD1 matching over 7 bases. From germline, CDR1 is MNHNY and CDR2 SVGAGI (reference sequence). V lost 0 bases to trimming and J lost 5 bases; unmatched junction nucleotides: 4. The CDR3 runs to 15 residues. The CDR3 sequence: CASSYSGQHHQPQHF. In DNA, the CDR3 is TGTGCCAGCAGTTACTCGGGACAGCATCATCAGCCCCAGCATTTT.

This clonotype was counted ten times or more. The CDR3 reads CASSAGAAYEQYF. CDR3 DNA: TGTGCCAGCAGTGCAGGAGCTGCCTACGAGCAGTACTTC. This chain joins TRBV28 and TRBJ2-7, with D unclear. The V and J ends lost 5 bases and 2 bases respectively, with 10 bases between them. The CDR3 has 13 amino acids. Germline CDR1 MDHEN, CDR2 SYDVKM.

This clonotype was seen many times. The rearrangement joins TRBV20-1 to TRBJ1-1; D is unresolved. The V gene's germline CDR1 is DFQATT and CDR2 SNEGSKA (reference sequence). The CDR3 spans 12 residues. V lost 0 bases to trimming and J lost 8 bases, with 10 bases between them. The CDR3 coding sequence is TGCAGTGCTAGAGAGAGGGCAGCAGAAGCTTTCTTT. Its translation is CSARERAAEAFF.

This clonotype was seen at least ten times. V and J are TRBV28 and TRBJ2-7; the D is unclear. The CDR3 is made up of 12 amino acids. Germline CDR1 and CDR2: MDHEN and SYDVKM. V was shortened by 6 bases and J by 6 bases, with 12 bases between the two germline ends. The CDR3 DNA follows: TGTGCCAGCAGAGTACTGGGTGGCGAGCAGTACTTC. Encoded protein: CASRVLGGEQYF.

The chain links TRBV20-1 to TRBJ2-2, with 7 bases aligning to TRBD2. CDR1 DFQATT and CDR2 SNEGSKA come from the germline V gene (reference sequence). J gave up 1 base and V 5 bases, and 7 bases lay outside the gene matches. The CDR3 loop spans 15 amino acids. CDR3 sequence reads: CSARGRALNTGELFF. The CDR3 region has the DNA TGCAGTGCTCGAGGGAGGGCCTTGAACACCGGGGAGCTGTTTTTT.

This clonotype was counted only a few times. This sequence joins TRBV7-9 and TRBJ1-3; D uncertain. The CDR3 extends over 15 amino acids. Trimming removed 6 bases from V and 0 bases from J, with 12 bases in between. CDR1 is SEHNR and CDR2 is FQNEAQ in the germline V gene (reference sequence). In nucleotides, the CDR3 is TGTGCCAGCAGTTTGACGATGAGCTCTGGAAACACCATATATTTT. This encodes CASSLTMSSGNTIYF.

A few counts support this clonotype. The chain is built from TRBV19 and TRBJ1-1, with 7 bases fitting TRBD1. This CDR3 spans 14 amino acids. Germline V gene data show CDR1 as LNHDA and CDR2 as SQIVND (reference sequence). Unmatched junction bases numbered 9, after V lost 6 bases and J lost 5 bases. CDR3 coding DNA: TGTGCCAGTAGCATTCCGACAGGGAGGACTGAAGCTTTCTTT. Its protein is CASSIPTGRTEAFF. Drawing the rest from reference TRBV19 and TRBJ1-1, the complete variable domain is DGGITQSPKYLFRKEGQNVTLSCEQNLNHDAMYWYRQDPGQGLRLIYYSQIVNDFQKGDIAEGYSVSREKKESFPLTVTSAQKNPTAFYLCASSIPTGRTEAFFGQGTRLTVV.

This CDR3 is CASSQDSSSSYEQYF. In DNA, the CDR3 is TGTGCCAGCAGCCAAGATAGCTCCAGCTCCTACGAGCAGTACTTC. The rearrangement uses TRBV11-3 and TRBJ2-7; D gene unclear. CDR1 SGHNT and CDR2 YENEEA come from the germline V gene. V was trimmed by 5 bases and J by 0 bases, leaving 14 bases between them. This CDR3 spans 15 amino acids.

The chain links TRBV4-1 to TRBJ1-3, with D perhaps TRBD1 (5 bases). CDR1 is MGHRA, CDR2 YSYEKL, per germline. V was shortened by 0 bases and J by 6 bases, with 15 bases between the two germline ends. The CDR3 length is 16 residues. The CDR3 loop reads CASSQDRTGSENTIYF. CDR3 nucleotides: TGCGCCAGCAGCCAAGATCGAACAGGTTCGGAAAACACCATATATTTT.

The rearrangement joins TRBV29-1 to TRBJ2-7, with D perhaps TRBD2 (6 bases). This CDR3 has 15 residues. Trimming left V 0 bases short and J 3 bases short, with 15 bases between. From germline, CDR1 is SQVTM and CDR2 ANQGSEA. The CDR3 DNA sequence: TGCAGCGTTGAAGATAGGGCGGGACCCCGCTACGAGCAGTACTTC. It codes for CSVEDRAGPRYEQYF.

A few counts support this clonotype. This chain joins TRBV29-1 and TRBJ2-7; the D gene could be TRBD1 or TRBD2 (6 bases each). The CDR3 runs to 15 residues. V lost 0 bases to trimming and J lost 2 bases, with 14 bases between them. Per the germline V gene, CDR1 is SQVTM and CDR2 is ANQGSEA. The CDR3 nucleotides read TGCAGCGTTGAAGATCCAGAGAGGGGGGCCTACGAGCAGTACTTC. Protein sequence: CSVEDPERGAYEQYF.

A note on this clonotype: Just one base apart from a much larger clone, this may be a read error. The chain is built from TRBV7-3 and TRBJ2-1, with 8 bases identical to TRBD2. Germline CDR1 and CDR2: SGHTA and FQGTGA. V was clipped by 5 bases and J by 5 bases; unmatched bases: 8. The CDR3 is 15 residues long. CDR3 residues: CASSRREDLNNEQFF. The CDR3 nucleotides read TGTGCCAGCAGCAGGCGGGAGGACCTGAACAATGAGCAGTTCTTC.

This clonotype was seen many times. The chain joins TRBV7-8 to TRBJ2-5, with TRBD2 matching 10 bases. CDR1 SGHVS and CDR2 FQNEAQ come from the germline V gene. The V and J ends lost 5 bases and 4 bases, in that order; junction bases with no gene match: 4. This CDR3 is built from 14 residues. The CDR3 loop is CASSQSGRGETQYF. CDR3 DNA sequence: TGTGCCAGCAGCCAGAGCGGGAGGGGAGAGACCCAGTACTTC.

The chain uses TRBV7-9 and TRBJ2-1; possible D gene TRBD2, 5 bases. The V gene's germline CDR1 is SEHNR and CDR2 FQNEAQ (reference sequence). V was trimmed by 5 bases and J by 9 bases, leaving 14 bases between them. This CDR3 is 13 amino acids long. For the CDR3, the DNA is TGTGCCAGCAGCGCAAAGGAGGCGGGTGAGCAGTTCTTC. This gives the protein CASSAKEAGEQFF.

The V and J genes are TRBV6-1 and TRBJ1-2; no reliable D call. Germline V gene sequence: CDR1 MNHNS, CDR2 SASEGT. V was cut by 4 bases and J by 8 bases, with 14 bases left in between. This CDR3 spans 13 amino acids. The CDR3 sequence: CASSVGYSYGYTF. The CDR3 bases are TGTGCCAGCAGTGTAGGATATTCTTACGGCTACACCTTC.

V is TRBV7-9 and J is TRBJ1-2, with D unclear. V was pared by 3 bases and J by 1 base, with 15 bases between. This CDR3 region has 16 residues. Germline V gives CDR1 SEHNR, CDR2 FQNEAQ (reference sequence). The CDR3 region has the DNA TGTGCCAGCAGCTTCGCTTTGGACGAACTTAACTATGGCTACACCTTC. Protein product: CASSFALDELNYGYTF.

The chain links TRBV10-3 to TRBJ2-2; 7 nucleotides agree with TRBD1. Germline trimming cut 9 bases from V and 2 bases from J; bases unmatched to any gene: 6. This CDR3 is built from 14 residues. Per germline, CDR1 ENHRY and CDR2 SYGVKD. CDR3 amino acids: CAMTGTDNTGELFF. Written as DNA, the CDR3 is TGTGCCATGACCGGGACAGACAACACCGGGGAGCTGTTTTTT.

The chain employs TRBV7-9 and TRBJ2-3; D might be TRBD2 (5 bases). CDR3 length: 14 amino acids. The V gene lost 5 bases and the J gene lost 2 bases, with 11 bases spanning the gap. Germline CDR1 reads SEHNR; CDR2 reads FQNEAQ (reference sequence). DNA of the CDR3: TGTGCCAGCAGCCCTAGAGGGTACACAGATACGCAGTATTTT. This codes for CASSPRGYTDTQYF.

The rearrangement uses TRBV6-1 and TRBJ2-1, with TRBD2 matching over 10 bases. The length of the CDR3 is 15 residues. V trimming: 4 bases; J trimming: 2 bases; junction bases outside the gene matches: 2. The germline V gene encodes CDR1 MNHNS and CDR2 SASEGT. Here the CDR3 DNA reads TGTGCCAGCAGTGGTAGCGGGAGGACCTACAATGAGCAGTTCTTC. As protein: CASSGSGRTYNEQFF.

Ten or more counts support this clonotype. The genes are TRBV12-3 or TRBV12-4 and TRBJ2-1; 10 bases agree with TRBD2. Trimming cost V 7 bases and J 5 bases; bases outside gene matches: 11. The CDR3 is made up of 16 amino acids. The CDR3 here is CASTLTGTSAHNEQFF. The CDR3 nucleotides read TGTGCCAGCACCCTGACCGGGACTAGCGCTCACAATGAGCAGTTCTTC.

The chain uses TRBV5-1 and TRBJ2-3; 8 bases match TRBD2. The germline gives CDR1 SGHRS, CDR2 YFSETQ. The CDR3 is made up of 15 amino acids. J lost 4 bases, V lost 4 bases, and 8 bases had no gene match. Here the CDR3 reads CASSRAGVGADTQYF. CDR3 bases: TGCGCCAGCAGCCGAGCGGGAGTCGGCGCAGATACGCAGTATTTT.